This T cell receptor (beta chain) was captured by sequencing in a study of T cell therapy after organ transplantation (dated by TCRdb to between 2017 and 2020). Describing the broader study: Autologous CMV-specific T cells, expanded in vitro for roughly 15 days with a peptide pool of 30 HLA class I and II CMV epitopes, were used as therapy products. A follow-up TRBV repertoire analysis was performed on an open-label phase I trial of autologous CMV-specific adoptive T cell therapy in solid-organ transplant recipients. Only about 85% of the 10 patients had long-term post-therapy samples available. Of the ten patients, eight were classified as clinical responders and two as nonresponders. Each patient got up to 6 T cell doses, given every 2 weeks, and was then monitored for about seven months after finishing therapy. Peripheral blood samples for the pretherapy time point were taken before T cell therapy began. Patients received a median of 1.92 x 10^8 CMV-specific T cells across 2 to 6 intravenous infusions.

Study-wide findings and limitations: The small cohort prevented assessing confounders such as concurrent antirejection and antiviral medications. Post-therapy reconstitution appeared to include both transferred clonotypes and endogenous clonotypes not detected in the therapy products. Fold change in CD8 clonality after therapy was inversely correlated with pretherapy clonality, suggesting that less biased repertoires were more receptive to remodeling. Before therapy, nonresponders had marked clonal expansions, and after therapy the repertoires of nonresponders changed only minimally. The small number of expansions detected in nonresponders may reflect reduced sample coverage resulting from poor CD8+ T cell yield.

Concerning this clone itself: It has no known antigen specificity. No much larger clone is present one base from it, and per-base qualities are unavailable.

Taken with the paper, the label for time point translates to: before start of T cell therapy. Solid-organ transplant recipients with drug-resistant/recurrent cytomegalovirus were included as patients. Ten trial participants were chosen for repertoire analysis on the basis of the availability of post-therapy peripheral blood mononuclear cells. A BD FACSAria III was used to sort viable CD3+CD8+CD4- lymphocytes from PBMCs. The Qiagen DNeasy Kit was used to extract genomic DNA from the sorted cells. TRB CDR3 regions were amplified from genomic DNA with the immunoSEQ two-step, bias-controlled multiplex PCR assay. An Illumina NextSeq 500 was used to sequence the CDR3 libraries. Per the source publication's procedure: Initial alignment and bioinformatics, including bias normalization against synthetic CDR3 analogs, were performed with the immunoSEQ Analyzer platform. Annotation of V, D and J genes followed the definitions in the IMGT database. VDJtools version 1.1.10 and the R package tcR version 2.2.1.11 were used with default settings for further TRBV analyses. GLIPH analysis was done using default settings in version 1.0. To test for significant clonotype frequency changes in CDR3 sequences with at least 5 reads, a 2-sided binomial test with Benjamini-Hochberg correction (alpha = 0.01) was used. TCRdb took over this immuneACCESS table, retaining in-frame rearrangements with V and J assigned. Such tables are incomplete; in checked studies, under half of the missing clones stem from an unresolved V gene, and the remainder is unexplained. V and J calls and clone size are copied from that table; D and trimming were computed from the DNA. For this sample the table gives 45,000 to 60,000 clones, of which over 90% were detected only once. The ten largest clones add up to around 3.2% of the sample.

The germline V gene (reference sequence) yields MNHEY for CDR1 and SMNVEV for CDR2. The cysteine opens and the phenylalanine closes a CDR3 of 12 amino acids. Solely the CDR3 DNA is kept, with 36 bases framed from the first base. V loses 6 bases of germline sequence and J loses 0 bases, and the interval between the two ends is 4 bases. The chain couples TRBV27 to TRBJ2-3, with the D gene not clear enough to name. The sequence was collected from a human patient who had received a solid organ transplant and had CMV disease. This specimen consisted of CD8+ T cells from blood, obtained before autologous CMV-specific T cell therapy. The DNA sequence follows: TGTGCCAGCAGAACTAGCACAGATACGCAGTATTTT. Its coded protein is CASRTSTDTQYF.